This TCR beta chain originates from a study of cytotoxic CD8 clonotypes in ibrutinib-treated CLL. Trimming removed 6 bases from V and 4 bases from J, with 27 bases in between. The CDR3 has 17 amino acids. Germline lookup yields CDR1 SQVTM and CDR2 ANQGSEA. The method was immunoSEQ multiplex PCR; TCRdb's version includes in-frame clones alone and lacks a portion of them. The repertoire holds a few hundred thousand clones, with roughly 85% as singletons. The TCR was taken from a human donor with chronic lymphocytic leukemia. The sample was PBMCs, taken before ibrutinib treatment. The chain carries TRBV29-1 and TRBJ1-1; D may be TRBD1 (5 bases). For the CDR3, the DNA is TGCAGCGTGTGGGCCACGGGTTCGACAGAAAGACTCACTGAAGCTTTCTTT. Protein: CSVWATGSTERLTEAFF.